The 17 T cell receptor beta chains given below trace back to one sample, sequenced in a study of siplizumab effects on memory and regulatory T cells (dated by TCRdb to about 2019). Library creation used the immunoSEQ multiplex PCR assay. TCRdb stores this immuneACCESS table with in-frame sequences only. Part of the clones is absent; in the studies checked, under half of the shortfall reflects unresolved V genes, and no reason is known for the rest. Counted in this sample were roughly 100,000 clones; around 90% of them appeared once. The ten largest clonotypes hold approximately 12% of the sample. The sequenced sample consisted of non-Treg CD4+ T cells sorted from blood. The sample's cell subset or site label, decoded: FACS-sorted unstimulated CD4+ non-regulatory T cells. The receptors here all came from a human donor in good health.

This clone was recorded only once. The V and J genes are TRBV6-1 and TRBJ1-3; D gene unclear. Trimming removed 11 bases at V and 1 base at J, with 6 bases between. The CDR3 length is 11 residues. Germline V CDR1 and CDR2: MNHNS, SASEGT. The CDR3 bases are TGTGCCGCTGGATCTGGAAACACCATATATTTT. Translation gives CAAGSGNTIYF.

The CDR3 DNA is TGTGCCAGCAGCTTAGATGTAGCGAATCCTAATGAAAAACTGTTTTTT. The encoded protein is CASSLDVANPNEKLFF. This rearrangement joins TRBV11-2 to TRBJ1-4, with D uncertain. The CDR3 runs to 16 residues. CDR1 is SGHAT, CDR2 FQNNGV, per germline. Trimming took off 0 bases at V and 3 bases at J, with 11 bases between the two ends.

The chain is built from TRBV12-5 and TRBJ2-5; D possibly corresponds to TRBD2 (6 bases). Germline CDR1 and CDR2: LGHNT and FRNRAP. The CDR3 runs 16 residues. V dropped 0 bases and J dropped 2 bases, with 13 bases sitting between them. The DNA for the CDR3 is TGTGCTAGTGGTTTGGTCCTAAGGGGACTTCAAGAGACCCAGTACTTC. It codes for CASGLVLRGLQETQYF.

This clone appeared a single time. The chain has TRBV5-6 and TRBJ2-5, with D possibly TRBD2 on 7 matching bases. Between the trimmed V and J ends, which lost 4 bases and 5 bases, there was a span of 15 bases. The CDR3 has 14 amino acids. The germline V gene encodes CDR1 SGHDT and CDR2 YYEEEE. DNA for the CDR3: TGTGCCAGCAGCGGAACCGGGGGGCGGGAGACCCAGTACTTC. Protein sequence: CASSGTGGRETQYF.

This chain joins TRBV19 and TRBJ1-5; tentatively, D is TRBD1 (5 bases). Germline assignment: CDR1 LNHDA and CDR2 SQIVND (reference sequence). V shed 6 bases and J shed 1 base, with 7 bases lying between them. The CDR3 loop spans 13 amino acids. The CDR3 is CASRAGSNQPQHF. The CDR3 DNA sequence: TGTGCCAGTAGGGCAGGGAGCAATCAGCCCCAGCATTTT.

This clone was detected once. The V and J genes are TRBV18 and TRBJ2-7; 7 bases match TRBD1. Germline V gene data show CDR1 as KGHSH and CDR2 as LQKENI. The J segment lost 3 bases and the V segment lost 3 bases, leaving 8 bases of the junction unmatched. CDR3 length: 15 amino acids. Here the CDR3 DNA reads TGTGCCAGCTCACCTACAGGGGACGTGATCTACGAGCAGTACTTC. Translated, it gives CASSPTGDVIYEQYF.

This clone was observed a few times. V and J are TRBV6-5 and TRBJ2-3; 7 nucleotides agree with TRBD2. Germline CDR1 is MNHEY and CDR2 is SVGAGI. The V gene end was trimmed by 2 bases and the J gene end by 1 base; junction bases not matched to a gene: 6. The CDR3 spans 16 residues. CDR3: CASSYGRGGGTDTQYF. The CDR3 region has the DNA TGTGCCAGCAGTTACGGGCGGGGAGGGGGCACAGATACGCAGTATTTT.

The chain uses TRBV5-1 and TRBJ2-7, with TRBD1 matching over 11 bases. CDR3 size: 14 residues. CDR1 is SGHRS, CDR2 YFSETQ, per germline. V lost 4 bases to trimming and J lost 4 bases; unmatched junction nucleotides: 4. For the CDR3, the DNA is TGCGCCAGCAGCCTCCGGGACAGGGGGTACGAGCAGTACTTC. This codes for CASSLRDRGYEQYF.

The chain employs TRBV19 and TRBJ2-1; D is possibly TRBD2 (5 bases). V lost 5 bases and J 0 bases, leaving 11 bases between the germline ends. CDR3 length equals 15 residues. Germline assignment: CDR1 LNHDA and CDR2 SQIVND (reference sequence). CDR3 sequence: CASSLPGSSYNEQFF. In DNA, the CDR3 is TGTGCCAGTAGTTTACCGGGGAGCTCCTACAATGAGCAGTTCTTC.

This chain connects TRBV13 to TRBJ2-7; 11 bases match TRBD2. J was trimmed by 3 bases and V by 4 bases; bases with no gene match: 2. This CDR3 region has 14 residues. The germline CDR1 and CDR2 sequences are PRHDT and FYEKMQ (reference sequence). The CDR3 bases are TGTGCCAGCAGCTCCACTAGCGGGAGCTACGAGCAGTACTTC. Protein product: CASSSTSGSYEQYF.

This clone was picked up a small number of times. V is TRBV29-1 and J is TRBJ2-3; D may be TRBD1 (5 bases). Germline V gene data show CDR1 as SQVTM and CDR2 as ANQGSEA. The CDR3 contains 11 residues. The CDR3 sequence is CSASRADTQYF. DNA for the CDR3: TGCAGTGCGTCCAGGGCGGATACGCAGTATTTT.

The rearrangement joins TRBV6-1 to TRBJ2-1; D is undetermined. Germline V gene lookup returns CDR1 MNHNS and CDR2 SASEGT. Trimming cost V 1 base and J 8 bases, with 12 bases left between them. The length of the CDR3 is 14 residues. CDR3 DNA: TGTGCCAGCAGTGAAGATGTTATCGTCCATGAGCAGTTCTTC. This sequence encodes CASSEDVIVHEQFF.

This chain connects TRBV5-6 to TRBJ2-5; a weak D match, TRBD1 (5 bases). V was shortened by 5 bases and J by 5 bases, with 13 bases between the two germline ends. The CDR3 totals 13 residues. Germline V lookup: CDR1 SGHDT, CDR2 YYEEEE. CDR3 loop: CASRVRGWETQYF. In DNA form, the CDR3 reads TGTGCCAGCAGGGTTAGGGGATGGGAGACCCAGTACTTC. Full variable domain (missing parts from reference TRBV5-6 and TRBJ2-5): DAGVTQSPTHLIKTRGQQVTLRCSPKSGHDTVSWYQQALGQGPQFIFQYYEEEERQRGNFPDRFSGHQFPNYSSELNVNALLLGDSALYLCASRVRGWETQYFGPGTRLLVL.

The gene calls are TRBV10-3 and TRBJ2-1; TRBD2 matches at 7 bases. Per germline, CDR1 ENHRY and CDR2 SYGVKD. V lost 0 bases to trimming and J lost 7 bases; unmatched junction nucleotides: 15. The CDR3 runs 18 residues. In DNA, the CDR3 is TGTGCCATCAGTGAGTCGAGGGGAGGGACGGGAGCGGCGAATGAGCAGTTCTTC. Translating it yields CAISESRGGTGAANEQFF.

The chain is built from TRBV7-2 and TRBJ2-1; a possible D gene is TRBD2 (6 bases). The germline CDR1 and CDR2 sequences are SGHTA and FQGNSA. V dropped 5 bases and J dropped 12 bases, with 11 bases sitting between them. The CDR3 is 11 amino acids. The CDR3 DNA reads TGTGCCAGCAGCCGCGGGACGGGGCAGTTCTTC. Amino acids: CASSRGTGQFF.

The chain joins TRBV6-5 to TRBJ2-5, with TRBD2 matching over 7 bases. V trimming: 8 bases; J trimming: 1 base; junction bases outside the gene matches: 4. CDR3 length equals 13 residues. The germline CDR1 and CDR2 sequences are MNHEY and SVGAGI. The CDR3 sequence is CASQRDLQETQYF. The CDR3 DNA follows: TGTGCCAGCCAGCGGGACCTCCAAGAGACCCAGTACTTC.

The V gene is TRBV15, the J gene TRBJ1-2, with D tentatively TRBD1 (5 bases). V was trimmed by 1 base and J by 12 bases, leaving 12 bases between them. There are 12 residues in the CDR3. Germline CDR1 is LNHNV and CDR2 is YYDKDF (reference sequence). The CDR3 DNA follows: TGTGCCACCAGCAGAGGGGTAGGGGCGGACACCTTC. The encoded protein is CATSRGVGADTF.